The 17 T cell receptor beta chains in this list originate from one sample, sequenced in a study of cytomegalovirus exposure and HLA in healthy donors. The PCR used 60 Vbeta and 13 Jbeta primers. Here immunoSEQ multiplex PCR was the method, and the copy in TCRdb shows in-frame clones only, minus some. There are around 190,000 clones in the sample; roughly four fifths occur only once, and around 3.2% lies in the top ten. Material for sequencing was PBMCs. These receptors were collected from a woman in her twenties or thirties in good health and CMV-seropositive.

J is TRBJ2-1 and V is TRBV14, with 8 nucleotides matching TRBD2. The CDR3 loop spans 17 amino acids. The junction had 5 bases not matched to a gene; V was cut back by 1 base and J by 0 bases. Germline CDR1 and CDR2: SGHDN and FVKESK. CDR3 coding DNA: TGTGCCAGCAGCCAAGTGGCCCTAGCGGGCTCCTACAATGAGCAGTTCTTC. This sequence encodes CASSQVALAGSYNEQFF. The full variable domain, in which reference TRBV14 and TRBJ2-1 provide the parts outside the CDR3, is EAGVTQFPSHSVIEKGQTVTLRCDPISGHDNLYWYRRVMGKEIKFLLHFVKESKQDESGMPNNRFLAERTGGTYSTLKVQPAELEDSGVYFCASSQVALAGSYNEQFFGPGTRLTVL.

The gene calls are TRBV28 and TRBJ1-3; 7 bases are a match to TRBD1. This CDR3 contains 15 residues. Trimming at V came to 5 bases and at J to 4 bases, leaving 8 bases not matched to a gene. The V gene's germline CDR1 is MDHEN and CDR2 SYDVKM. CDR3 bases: TGTGCCAGCAGTATCTCGGGACAGTTGGGAAACACCATATATTTT. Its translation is CASSISGQLGNTIYF.

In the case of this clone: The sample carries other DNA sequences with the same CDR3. Here the CDR3 DNA reads TGCGCCAGCAGCCATGGAACTAGCGGGATGAATGAGCAGTTCTTC. Protein sequence: CASSHGTSGMNEQFF. The chain employs TRBV4-1 and TRBJ2-1, with TRBD2 matching 10 bases. The CDR3 has 15 residues. With V trimmed by 3 bases and J by 7 bases, 6 bases remained unmatched. Per the germline V gene, CDR1 is MGHRA and CDR2 is YSYEKL.

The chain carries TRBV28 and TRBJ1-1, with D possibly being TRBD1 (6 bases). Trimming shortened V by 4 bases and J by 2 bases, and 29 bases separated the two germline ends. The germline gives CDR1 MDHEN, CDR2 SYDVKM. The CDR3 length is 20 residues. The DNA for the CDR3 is TGTGCCAGCAGTTCCAGCTTCCGGGACACTTTTACAAGGAATAACACTGAAGCTTTCTTT. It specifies CASSSSFRDTFTRNNTEAFF.

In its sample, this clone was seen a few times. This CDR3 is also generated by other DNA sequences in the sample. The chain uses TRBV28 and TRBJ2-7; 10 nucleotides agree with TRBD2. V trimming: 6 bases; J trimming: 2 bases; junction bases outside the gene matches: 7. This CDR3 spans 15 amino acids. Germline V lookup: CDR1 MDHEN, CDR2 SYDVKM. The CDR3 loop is CASRALAGGTYEQYF. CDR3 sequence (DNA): TGTGCCAGCAGGGCTTTAGCGGGAGGCACCTACGAGCAGTACTTC.

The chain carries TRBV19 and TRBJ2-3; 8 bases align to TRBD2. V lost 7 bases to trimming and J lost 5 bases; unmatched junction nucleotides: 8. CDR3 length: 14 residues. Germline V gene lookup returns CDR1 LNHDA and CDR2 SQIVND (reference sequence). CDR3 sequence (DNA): TGTGCCAGTAAACAAGCGGGAGCTCTAGATACGCAGTATTTT. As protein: CASKQAGALDTQYF.

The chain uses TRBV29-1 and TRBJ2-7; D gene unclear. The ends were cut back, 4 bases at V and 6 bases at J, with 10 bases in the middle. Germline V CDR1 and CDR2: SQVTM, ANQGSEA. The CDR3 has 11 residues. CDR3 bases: TGCAGCGTTGGGGCCTTGGGCGAGCAGTACTTC. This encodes CSVGALGEQYF.

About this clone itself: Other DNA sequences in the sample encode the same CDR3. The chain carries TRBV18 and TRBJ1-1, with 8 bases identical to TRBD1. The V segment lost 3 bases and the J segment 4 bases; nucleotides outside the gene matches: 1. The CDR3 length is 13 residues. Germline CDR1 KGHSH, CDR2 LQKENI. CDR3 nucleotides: TGTGCCAGCTCACCTACAGGGGGCACTGAAGCTTTCTTT. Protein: CASSPTGGTEAFF.

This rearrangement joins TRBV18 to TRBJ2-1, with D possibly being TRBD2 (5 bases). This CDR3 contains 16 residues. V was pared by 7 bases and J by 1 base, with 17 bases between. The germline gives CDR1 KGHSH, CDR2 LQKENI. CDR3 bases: TGTGCCAGCTTACTAACGAGGGCAAGTTCCTACAATGAGCAGTTCTTC. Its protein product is CASLLTRASSYNEQFF.

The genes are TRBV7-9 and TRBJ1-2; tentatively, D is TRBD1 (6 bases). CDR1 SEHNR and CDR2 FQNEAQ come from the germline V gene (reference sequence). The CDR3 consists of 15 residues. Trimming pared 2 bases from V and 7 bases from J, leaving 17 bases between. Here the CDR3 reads CASSLTGNKVGGYTF. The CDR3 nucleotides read TGTGCCAGCAGCTTAACAGGGAACAAGGTTGGTGGCTACACCTTC.

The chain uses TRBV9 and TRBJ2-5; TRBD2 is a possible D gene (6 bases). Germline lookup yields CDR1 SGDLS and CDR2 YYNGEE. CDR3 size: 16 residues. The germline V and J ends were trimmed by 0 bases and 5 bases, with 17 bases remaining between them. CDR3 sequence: CASSVGVGGGGETQYF. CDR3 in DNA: TGTGCCAGCAGCGTAGGGGTTGGGGGAGGCGGTGAGACCCAGTACTTC.

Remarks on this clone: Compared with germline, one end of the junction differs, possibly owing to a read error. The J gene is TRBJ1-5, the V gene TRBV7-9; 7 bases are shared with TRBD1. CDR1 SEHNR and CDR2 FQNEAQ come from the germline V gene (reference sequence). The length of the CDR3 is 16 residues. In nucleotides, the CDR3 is TGTTCCAGCATCCCCCCGACAGGGTCATGGGATCAGCCCCAGCATTTT. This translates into CSSIPPTGSWDQPQHF.

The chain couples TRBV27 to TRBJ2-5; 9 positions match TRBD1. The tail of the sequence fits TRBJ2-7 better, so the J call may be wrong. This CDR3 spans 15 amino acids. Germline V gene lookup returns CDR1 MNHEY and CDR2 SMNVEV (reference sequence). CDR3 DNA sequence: TGTGCCAGCAGGTGGACAGGGGATAGCTCCTACGAGCAGTACTTC. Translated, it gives CASRWTGDSSYEQYF.

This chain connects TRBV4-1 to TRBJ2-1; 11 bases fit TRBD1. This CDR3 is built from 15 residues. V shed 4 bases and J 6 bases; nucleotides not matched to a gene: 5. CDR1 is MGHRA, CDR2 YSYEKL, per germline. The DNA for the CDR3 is TGCGCCAGCAGCCTCCTGGGACAGGGGGGCAATGAGCAGTTCTTC. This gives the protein CASSLLGQGGNEQFF.

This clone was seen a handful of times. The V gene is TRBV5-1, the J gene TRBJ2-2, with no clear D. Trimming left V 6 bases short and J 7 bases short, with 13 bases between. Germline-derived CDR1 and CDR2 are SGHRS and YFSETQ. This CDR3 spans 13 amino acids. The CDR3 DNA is TGCGCCAGCACCTCGGTCTACGGCGGGGAGCTGTTTTTT. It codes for CASTSVYGGELFF.

The CDR3 DNA reads TGTGCCAGCAGCAAAGCTAGCGGGAGTATAGGCGGGGAGCTGTTTTTT. It encodes CASSKASGSIGGELFF. The chain employs TRBV21-1 and TRBJ2-2; TRBD2 was called by the table and not checked on the DNA. TRBV21-1 is described as a pseudogene. This CDR3 comprises 16 residues.

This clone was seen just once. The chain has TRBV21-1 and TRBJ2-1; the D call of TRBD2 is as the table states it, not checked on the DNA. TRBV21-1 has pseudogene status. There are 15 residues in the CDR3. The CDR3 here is CASSKTSGTYNEQFF. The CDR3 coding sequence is TGTGCCAGCAGCAAGACTAGCGGGACCTACAATGAGCAGTTCTTC.